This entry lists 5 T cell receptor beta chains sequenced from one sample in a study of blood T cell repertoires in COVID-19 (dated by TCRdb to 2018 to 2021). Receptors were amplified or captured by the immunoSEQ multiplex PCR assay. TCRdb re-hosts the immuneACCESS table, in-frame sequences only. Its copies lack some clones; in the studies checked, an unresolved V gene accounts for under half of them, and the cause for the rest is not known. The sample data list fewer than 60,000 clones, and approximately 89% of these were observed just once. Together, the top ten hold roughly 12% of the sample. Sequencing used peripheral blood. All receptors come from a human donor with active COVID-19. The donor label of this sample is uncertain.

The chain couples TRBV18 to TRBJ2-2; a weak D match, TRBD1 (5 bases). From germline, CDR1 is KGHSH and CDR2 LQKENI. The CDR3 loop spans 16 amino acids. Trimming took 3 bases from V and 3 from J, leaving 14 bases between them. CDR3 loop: CASSPQGTLDTGELFF. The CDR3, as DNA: TGTGCCAGCTCACCCCAGGGTACGTTGGACACCGGGGAGCTGTTTTTT.

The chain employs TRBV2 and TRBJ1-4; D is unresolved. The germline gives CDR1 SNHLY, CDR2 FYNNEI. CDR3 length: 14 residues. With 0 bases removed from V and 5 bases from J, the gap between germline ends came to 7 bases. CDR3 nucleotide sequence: TGTGCCAGCAGTGAAGCTCGGAGCAATGAAAAACTGTTTTTT. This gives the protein CASSEARSNEKLFF.

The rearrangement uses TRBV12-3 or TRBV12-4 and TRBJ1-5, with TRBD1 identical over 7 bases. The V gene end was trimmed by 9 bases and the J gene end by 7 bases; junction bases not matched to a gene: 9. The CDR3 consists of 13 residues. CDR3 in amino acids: CASRTGRGQPQHF. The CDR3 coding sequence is TGTGCCAGTAGGACAGGCCGGGGCCAGCCCCAGCATTTT.

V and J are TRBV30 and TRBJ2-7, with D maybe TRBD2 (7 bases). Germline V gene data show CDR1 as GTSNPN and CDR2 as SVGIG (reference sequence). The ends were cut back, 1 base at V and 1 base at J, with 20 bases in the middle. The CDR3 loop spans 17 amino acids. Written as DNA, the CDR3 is TGTGCCTGGAGTGGAAAAGGGGGGGAGCTTTCGTCCTACGAGCAGTACTTC. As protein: CAWSGKGGELSSYEQYF.

CDR3 DNA: TGTGCCAGCAGCTCCATAGGGGGACAGGGCCCACGTCGGAATGAGCAGTTCTTC. Encoded protein: CASSSIGGQGPRRNEQFF. The chain is built from TRBV7-9 and TRBJ2-1; TRBD1 matches at 9 bases. The ends lost 4 bases at V and 7 bases at J; junction bases unmatched: 17. The CDR3 contains 18 residues. Germline V gene lookup returns CDR1 SEHNR and CDR2 FQNEAQ (reference sequence).